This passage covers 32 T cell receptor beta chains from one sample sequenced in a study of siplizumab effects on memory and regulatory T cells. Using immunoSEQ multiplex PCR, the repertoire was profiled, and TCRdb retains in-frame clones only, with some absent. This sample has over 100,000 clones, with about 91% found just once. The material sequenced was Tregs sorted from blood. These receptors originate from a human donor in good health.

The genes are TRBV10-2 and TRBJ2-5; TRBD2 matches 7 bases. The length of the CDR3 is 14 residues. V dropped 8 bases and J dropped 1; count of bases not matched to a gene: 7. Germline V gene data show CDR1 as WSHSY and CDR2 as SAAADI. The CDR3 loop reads CASGRGGIQETQYF. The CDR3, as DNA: TGCGCCAGCGGGAGGGGCGGGATCCAAGAGACCCAGTACTTC.

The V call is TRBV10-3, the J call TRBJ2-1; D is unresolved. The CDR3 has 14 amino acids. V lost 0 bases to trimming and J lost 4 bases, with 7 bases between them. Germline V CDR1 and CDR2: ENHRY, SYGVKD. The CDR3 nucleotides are TGTGCCATCAGTGAGTCGCTGAGTTACAATGAGCAGTTCTTC. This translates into CAISESLSYNEQFF.

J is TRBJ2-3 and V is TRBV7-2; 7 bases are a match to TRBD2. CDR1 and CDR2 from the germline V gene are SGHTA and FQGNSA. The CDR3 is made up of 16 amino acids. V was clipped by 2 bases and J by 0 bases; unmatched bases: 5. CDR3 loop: CASSLTGGHSTDTQYF. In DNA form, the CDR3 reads TGTGCCAGCAGCTTAACGGGAGGCCATAGCACAGATACGCAGTATTTT.

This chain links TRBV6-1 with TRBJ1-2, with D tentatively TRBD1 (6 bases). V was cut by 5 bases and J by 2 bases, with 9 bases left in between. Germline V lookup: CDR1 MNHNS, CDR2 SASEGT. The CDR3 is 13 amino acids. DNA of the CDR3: TGTGCCAGCAGTCCGGACAGAAACTATGGCTACACCTTC. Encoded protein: CASSPDRNYGYTF.

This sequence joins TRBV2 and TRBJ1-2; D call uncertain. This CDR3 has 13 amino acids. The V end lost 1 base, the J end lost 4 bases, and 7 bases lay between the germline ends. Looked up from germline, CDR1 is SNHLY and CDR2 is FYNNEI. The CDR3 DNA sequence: TGTGCCAGCAGTGAAGGTGGGTCCTATGGCTACACCTTC. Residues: CASSEGGSYGYTF.

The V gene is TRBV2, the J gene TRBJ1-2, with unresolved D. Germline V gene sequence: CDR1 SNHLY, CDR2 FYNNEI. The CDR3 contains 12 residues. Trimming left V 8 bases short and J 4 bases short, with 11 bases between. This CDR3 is CASSPRTYGYTF. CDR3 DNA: TGTGCCAGCTCCCCTCGGACCTATGGCTACACCTTC.

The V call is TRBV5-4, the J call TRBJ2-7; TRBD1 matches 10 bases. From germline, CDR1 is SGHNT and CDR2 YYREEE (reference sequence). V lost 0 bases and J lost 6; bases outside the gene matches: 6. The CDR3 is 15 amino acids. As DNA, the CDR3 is TGTGCCAGCAGCTTGGCCTCCGACAGGGGGCGCGAGCAGTACTTC. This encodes CASSLASDRGREQYF.

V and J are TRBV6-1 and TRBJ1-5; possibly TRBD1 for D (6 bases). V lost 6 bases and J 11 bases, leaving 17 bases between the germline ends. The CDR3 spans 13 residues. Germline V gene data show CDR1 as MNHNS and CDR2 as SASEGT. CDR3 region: CASRRDTEESQHF. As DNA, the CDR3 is TGTGCCAGCAGACGGGACACGGAGGAATCCCAGCATTTT.

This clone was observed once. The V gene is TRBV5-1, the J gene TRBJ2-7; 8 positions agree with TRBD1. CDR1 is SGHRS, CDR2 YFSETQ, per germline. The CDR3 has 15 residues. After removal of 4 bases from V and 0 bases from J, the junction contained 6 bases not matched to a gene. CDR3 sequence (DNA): TGCGCCAGCAGCCCGACAGGGGAATTCTCCTACGAGCAGTACTTC. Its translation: CASSPTGEFSYEQYF.

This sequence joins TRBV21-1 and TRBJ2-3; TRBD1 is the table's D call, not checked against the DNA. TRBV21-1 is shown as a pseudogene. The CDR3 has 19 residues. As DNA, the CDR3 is TGTGCCAGCAGCAAACAAGAGGAGAACGTAGACAGGGTAACAGATACGCAGTATTTT. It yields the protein CASSKQEENVDRVTDTQYF.

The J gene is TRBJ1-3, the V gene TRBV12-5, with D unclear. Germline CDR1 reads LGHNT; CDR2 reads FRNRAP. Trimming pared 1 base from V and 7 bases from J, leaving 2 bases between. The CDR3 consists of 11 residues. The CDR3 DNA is TGTGCTAGTGGTTTGGGGAACACCATATATTTT. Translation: CASGLGNTIYF.

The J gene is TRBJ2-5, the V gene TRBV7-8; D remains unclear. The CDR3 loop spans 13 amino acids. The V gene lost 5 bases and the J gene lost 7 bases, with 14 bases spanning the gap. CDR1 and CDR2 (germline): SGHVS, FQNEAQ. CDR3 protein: CASSPAAVGTQYF. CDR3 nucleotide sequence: TGTGCCAGCAGCCCAGCCGCGGTCGGGACCCAGTACTTC.

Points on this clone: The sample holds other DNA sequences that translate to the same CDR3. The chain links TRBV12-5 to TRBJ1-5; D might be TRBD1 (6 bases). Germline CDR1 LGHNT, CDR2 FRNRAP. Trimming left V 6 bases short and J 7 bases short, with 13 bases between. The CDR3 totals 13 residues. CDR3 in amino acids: CASGAEGGQPQHF. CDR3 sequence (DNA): TGTGCTAGTGGGGCCGAGGGGGGCCAGCCCCAGCATTTT.

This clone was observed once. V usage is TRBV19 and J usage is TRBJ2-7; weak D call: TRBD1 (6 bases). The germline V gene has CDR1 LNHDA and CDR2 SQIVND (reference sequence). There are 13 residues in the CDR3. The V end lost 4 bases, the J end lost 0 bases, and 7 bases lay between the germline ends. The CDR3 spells CASSRDTSYEQYF. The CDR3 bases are TGTGCCAGTAGTAGGGACACCTCCTACGAGCAGTACTTC.

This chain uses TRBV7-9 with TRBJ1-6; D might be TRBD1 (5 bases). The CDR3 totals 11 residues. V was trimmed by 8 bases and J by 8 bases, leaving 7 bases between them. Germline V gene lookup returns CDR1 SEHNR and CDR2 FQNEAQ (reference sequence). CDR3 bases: TGTGCCAGCTCCAGGGATTCACCCCTCCACTTT. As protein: CASSRDSPLHF.

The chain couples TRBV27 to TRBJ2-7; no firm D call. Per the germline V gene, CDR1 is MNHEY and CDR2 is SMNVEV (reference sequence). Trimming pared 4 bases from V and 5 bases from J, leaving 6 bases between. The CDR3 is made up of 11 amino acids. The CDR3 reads CASSSINEQYF. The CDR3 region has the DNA TGTGCCAGCAGTTCTATTAACGAGCAGTACTTC.

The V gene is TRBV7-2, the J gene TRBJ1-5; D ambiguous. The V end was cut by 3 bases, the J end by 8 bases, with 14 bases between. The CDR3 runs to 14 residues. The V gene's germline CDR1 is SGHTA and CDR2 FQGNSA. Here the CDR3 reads CASSFAADREPQHF. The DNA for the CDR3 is TGTGCCAGCAGCTTTGCGGCAGACCGCGAGCCCCAGCATTTT.

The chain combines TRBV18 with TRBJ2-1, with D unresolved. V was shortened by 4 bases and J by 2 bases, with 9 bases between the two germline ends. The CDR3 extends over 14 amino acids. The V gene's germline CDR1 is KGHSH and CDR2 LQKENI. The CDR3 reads CASSRKQTYNEQFF. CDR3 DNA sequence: TGTGCCAGCTCACGTAAACAGACCTACAATGAGCAGTTCTTC.

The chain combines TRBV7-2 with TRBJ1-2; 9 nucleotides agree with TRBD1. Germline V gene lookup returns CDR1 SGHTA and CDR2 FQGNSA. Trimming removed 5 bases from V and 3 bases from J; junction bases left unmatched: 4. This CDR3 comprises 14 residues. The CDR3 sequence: CASSTGTGYYGYTF. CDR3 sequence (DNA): TGTGCCAGCAGCACCGGGACAGGGTACTATGGCTACACCTTC.

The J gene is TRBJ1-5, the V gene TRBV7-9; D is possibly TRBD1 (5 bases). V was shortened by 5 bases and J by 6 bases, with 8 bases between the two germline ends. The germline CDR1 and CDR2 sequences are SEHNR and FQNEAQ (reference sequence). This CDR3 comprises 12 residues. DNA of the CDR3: TGTGCCAGCAGCCGGGGGATTCAGCCCCAGCATTTT. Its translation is CASSRGIQPQHF. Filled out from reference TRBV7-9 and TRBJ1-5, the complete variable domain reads DTGVSQNPRHKITKRGQNVTFRCDPISEHNRLYWYRQTLGQGPEFLTYFQNEAQLEKSRLLSDRFSAERPKGSFSTLEIQRTEQGDSAMYLCASSRGIQPQHFGDGTRLSIL.

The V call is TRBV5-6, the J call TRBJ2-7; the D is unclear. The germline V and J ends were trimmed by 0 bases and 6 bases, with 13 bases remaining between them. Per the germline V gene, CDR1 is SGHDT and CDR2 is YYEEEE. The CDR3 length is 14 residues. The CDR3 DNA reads TGTGCCAGCAGCTTGGCCGGCAGCTCGGTCGAGCAGTACTTC. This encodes CASSLAGSSVEQYF.

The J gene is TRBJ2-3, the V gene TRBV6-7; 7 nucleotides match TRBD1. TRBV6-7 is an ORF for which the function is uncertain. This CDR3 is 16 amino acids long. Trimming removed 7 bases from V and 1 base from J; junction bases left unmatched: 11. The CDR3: CASNKAGGPCTDTQYF. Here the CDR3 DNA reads TGTGCCAGCAACAAAGCAGGGGGACCCTGCACAGATACGCAGTATTTT.

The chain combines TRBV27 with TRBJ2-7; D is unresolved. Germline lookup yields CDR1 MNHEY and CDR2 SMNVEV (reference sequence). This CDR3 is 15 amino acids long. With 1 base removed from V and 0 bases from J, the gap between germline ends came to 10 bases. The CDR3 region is CASSLYGLGSYEQYF. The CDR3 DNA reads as TGTGCCAGCAGTTTATATGGGCTCGGCTCCTACGAGCAGTACTTC.

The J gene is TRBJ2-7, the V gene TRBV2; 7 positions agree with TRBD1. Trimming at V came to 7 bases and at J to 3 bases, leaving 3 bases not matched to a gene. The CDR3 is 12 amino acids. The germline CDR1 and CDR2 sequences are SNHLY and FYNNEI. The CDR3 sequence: CASNRGVYEQYF. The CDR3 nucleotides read TGTGCCAGCAACAGGGGAGTCTACGAGCAGTACTTC.

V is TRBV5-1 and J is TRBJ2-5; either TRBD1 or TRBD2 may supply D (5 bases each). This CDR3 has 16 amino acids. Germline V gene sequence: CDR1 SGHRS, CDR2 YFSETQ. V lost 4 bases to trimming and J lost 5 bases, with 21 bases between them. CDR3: CASSGGDLGFGETQYF. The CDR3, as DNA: TGCGCCAGCAGCGGGGGTGACCTGGGGTTCGGGGAGACCCAGTACTTC. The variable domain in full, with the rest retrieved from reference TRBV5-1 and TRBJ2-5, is KAGVTQTPRYLIKTRGQQVTLSCSPISGHRSVSWYQQTPGQGLQFLFEYFSETQRNKGNFPGRFSGRQFSNSRSEMNVSTLELGDSALYLCASSGGDLGFGETQYFGPGTRLLVL.

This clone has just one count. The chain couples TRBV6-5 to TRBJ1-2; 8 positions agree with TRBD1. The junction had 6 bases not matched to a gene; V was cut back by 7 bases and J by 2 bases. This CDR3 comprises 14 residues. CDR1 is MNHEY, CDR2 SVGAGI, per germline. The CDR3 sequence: CASTGQGRNYGYTF. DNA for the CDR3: TGTGCCAGCACAGGACAGGGTCGGAACTATGGCTACACCTTC.

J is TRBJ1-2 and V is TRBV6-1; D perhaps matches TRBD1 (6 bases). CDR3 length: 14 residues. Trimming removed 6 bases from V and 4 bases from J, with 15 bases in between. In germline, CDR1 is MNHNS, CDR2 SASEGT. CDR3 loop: CASRSQGFTYGYTF. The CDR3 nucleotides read TGTGCCAGCAGATCTCAGGGGTTCACCTATGGCTACACCTTC.

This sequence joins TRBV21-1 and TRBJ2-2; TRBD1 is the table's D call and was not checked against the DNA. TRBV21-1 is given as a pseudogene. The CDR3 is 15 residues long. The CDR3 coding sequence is TGTGCCAGCAGCAAAGCGGGACAAAACACCGGGGAGCTGTTTTTT. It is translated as CASSKAGQNTGELFF.

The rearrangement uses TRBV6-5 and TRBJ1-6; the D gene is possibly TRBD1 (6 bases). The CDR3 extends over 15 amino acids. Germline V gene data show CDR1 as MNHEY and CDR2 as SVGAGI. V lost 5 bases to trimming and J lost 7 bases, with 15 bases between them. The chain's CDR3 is CASSQSLQGNSPLHF. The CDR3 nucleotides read TGTGCCAGCAGTCAATCACTACAGGGAAATTCACCCCTCCACTTT.

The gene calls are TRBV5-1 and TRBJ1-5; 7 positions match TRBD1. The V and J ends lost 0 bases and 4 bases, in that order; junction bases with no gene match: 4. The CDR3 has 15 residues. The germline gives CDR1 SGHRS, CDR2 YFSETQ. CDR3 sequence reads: CASSLGQGTNQPQHF. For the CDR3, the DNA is TGCGCCAGCAGCTTGGGACAGGGTACTAATCAGCCCCAGCATTTT.

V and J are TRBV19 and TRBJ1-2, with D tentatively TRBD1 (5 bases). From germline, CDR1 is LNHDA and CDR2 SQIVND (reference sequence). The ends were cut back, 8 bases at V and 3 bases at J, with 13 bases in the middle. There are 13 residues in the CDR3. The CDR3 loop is CASRDGYDYGYTF. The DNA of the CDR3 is TGTGCCAGTCGGGACGGATATGACTATGGCTACACCTTC.

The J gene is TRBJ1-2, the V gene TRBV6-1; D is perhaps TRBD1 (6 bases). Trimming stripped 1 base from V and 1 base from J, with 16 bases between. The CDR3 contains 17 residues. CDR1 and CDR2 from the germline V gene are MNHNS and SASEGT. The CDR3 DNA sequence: TGTGCCAGCAGTGAAGTGGACCGTGGGGGCCTTAACTATGGCTACACCTTC. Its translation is CASSEVDRGGLNYGYTF.